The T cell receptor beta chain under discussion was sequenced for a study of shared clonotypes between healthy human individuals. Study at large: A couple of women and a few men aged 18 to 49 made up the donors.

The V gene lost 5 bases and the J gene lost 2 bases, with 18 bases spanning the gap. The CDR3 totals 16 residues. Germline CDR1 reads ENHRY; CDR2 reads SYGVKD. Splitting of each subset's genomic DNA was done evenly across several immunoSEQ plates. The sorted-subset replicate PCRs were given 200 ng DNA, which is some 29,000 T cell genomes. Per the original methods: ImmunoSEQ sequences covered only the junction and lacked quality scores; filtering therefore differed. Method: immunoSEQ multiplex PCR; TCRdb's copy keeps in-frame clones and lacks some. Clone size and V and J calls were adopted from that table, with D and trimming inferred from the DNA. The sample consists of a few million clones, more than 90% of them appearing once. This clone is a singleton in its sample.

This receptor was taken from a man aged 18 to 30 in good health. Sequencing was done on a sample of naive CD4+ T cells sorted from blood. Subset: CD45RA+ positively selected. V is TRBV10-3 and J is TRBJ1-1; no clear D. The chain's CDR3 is CAISPYTTPFNTEAFF. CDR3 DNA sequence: TGTGCCATCAGTCCATATACAACACCATTTAACACTGAAGCTTTCTTT.